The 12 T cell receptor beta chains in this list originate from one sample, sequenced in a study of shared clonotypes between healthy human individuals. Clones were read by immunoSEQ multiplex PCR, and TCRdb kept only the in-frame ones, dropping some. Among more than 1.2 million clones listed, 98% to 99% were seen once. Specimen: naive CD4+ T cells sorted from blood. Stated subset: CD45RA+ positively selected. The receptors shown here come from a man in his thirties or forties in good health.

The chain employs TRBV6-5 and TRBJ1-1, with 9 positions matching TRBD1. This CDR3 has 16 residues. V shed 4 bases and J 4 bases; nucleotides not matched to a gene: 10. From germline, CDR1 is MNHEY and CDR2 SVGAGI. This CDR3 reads CASSSHTTGGFTEAFF. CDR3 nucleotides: TGTGCCAGCAGTTCCCACACGACAGGGGGGTTCACTGAAGCTTTCTTT.

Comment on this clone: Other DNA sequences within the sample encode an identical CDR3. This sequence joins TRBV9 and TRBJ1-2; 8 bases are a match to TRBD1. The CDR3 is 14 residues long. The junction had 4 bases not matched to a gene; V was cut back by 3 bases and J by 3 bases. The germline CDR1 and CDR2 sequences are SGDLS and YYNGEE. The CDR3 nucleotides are TGTGCCAGCAGCGCTGGGACAGGTGACTATGGCTACACCTTC. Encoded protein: CASSAGTGDYGYTF.

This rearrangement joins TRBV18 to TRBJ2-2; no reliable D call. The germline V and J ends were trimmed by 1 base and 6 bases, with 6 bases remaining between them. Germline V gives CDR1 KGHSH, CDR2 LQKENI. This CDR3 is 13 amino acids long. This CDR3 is CASSPQGPGELFF. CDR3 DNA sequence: TGTGCCAGCTCACCACAGGGCCCCGGGGAGCTGTTTTTT.

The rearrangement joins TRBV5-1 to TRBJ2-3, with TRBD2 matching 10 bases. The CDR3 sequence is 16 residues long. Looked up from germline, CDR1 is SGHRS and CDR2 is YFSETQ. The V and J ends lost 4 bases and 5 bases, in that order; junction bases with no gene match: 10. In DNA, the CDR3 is TGCGCCAGCAGCCGTATTGGTTCTAGCGGGAGAGATACGCAGTATTTT. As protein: CASSRIGSSGRDTQYF.

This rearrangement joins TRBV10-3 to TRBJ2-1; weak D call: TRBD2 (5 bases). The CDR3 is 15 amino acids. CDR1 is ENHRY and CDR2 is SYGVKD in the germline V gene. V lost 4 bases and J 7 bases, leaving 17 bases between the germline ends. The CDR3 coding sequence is TGTGCCATCAGTGGTTCGGGCGAGCTAGCAAATGAGCAGTTCTTC. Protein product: CAISGSGELANEQFF.

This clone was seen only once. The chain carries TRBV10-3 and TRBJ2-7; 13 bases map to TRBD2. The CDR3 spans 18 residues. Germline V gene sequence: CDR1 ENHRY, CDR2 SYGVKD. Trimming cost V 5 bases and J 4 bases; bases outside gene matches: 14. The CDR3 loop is CAISSGLAGPIGGYEQYF. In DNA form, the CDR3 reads TGTGCCATCAGTTCGGGACTAGCGGGACCGATTGGGGGGTACGAGCAGTACTTC.

CDR3 loop: CASSLEVVGAVELFF. CDR3 nucleotide sequence: TGTGCCAGCAGCTTAGAGGTAGTCGGAGCCGTGGAGCTGTTTTTT. J is TRBJ2-2 and V is TRBV11-2; no definite D call. The V gene lost 0 bases and the J gene lost 10 bases, with 15 bases spanning the gap. The germline CDR1 and CDR2 sequences are SGHAT and FQNNGV. The CDR3 loop spans 15 amino acids.

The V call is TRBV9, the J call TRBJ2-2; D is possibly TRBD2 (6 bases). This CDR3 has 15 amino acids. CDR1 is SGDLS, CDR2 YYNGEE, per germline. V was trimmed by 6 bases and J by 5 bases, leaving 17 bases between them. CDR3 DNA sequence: TGTGCCAGCAACCCTTCGGGACTGGGGACCGGGGAGCTGTTTTTT. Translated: CASNPSGLGTGELFF.

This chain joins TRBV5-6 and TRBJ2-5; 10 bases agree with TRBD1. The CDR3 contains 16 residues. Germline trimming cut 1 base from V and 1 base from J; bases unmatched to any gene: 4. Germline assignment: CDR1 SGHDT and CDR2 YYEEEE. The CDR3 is CASSLRTGGIQETQYF. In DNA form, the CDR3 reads TGTGCCAGCAGCTTGAGGACAGGGGGGATCCAAGAGACCCAGTACTTC. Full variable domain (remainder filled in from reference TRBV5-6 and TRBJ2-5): DAGVTQSPTHLIKTRGQQVTLRCSPKSGHDTVSWYQQALGQGPQFIFQYYEEEERQRGNFPDRFSGHQFPNYSSELNVNALLLGDSALYLCASSLRTGGIQETQYFGPGTRLLVL.

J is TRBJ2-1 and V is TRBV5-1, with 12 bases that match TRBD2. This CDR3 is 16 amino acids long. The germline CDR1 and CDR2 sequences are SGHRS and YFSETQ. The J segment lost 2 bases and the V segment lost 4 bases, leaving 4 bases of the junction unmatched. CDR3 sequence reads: CASSLGLAGTYNEQFF. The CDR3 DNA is TGCGCCAGCAGCCTCGGACTAGCGGGAACCTACAATGAGCAGTTCTTC.

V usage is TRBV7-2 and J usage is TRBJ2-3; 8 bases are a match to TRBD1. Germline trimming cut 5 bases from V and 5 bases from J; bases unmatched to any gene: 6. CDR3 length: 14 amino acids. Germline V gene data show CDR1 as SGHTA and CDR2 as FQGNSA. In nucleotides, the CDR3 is TGTGCCAGCAGCCGGACAGGGTTTGGAGATACGCAGTATTTT. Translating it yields CASSRTGFGDTQYF.

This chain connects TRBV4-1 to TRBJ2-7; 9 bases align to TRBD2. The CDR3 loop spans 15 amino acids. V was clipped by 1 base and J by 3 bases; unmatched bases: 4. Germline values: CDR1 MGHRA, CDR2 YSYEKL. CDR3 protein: CASSQVSSGIYEQYF. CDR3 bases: TGCGCCAGCAGCCAAGTGTCTAGCGGGATCTACGAGCAGTACTTC.